What follows is one TCR beta chain and its context. Its antigen is as yet unknown. The sample is drawn from a study of CD8+CD57+ T cells in acquired aplastic anemia. Whole-study findings and limits: Around 29 CD8+ CDR3 sequences were shared between patients and controls. Patients showed no significant difference from controls in CD8+ Simpson's diversity.

Template material for TCR beta VDJ and CDR3 profiling consisted of genomic DNA. TCRdb redid the calling of the reads with MiXCR, one entry per CDR3 protein. The sample shows about 58,000 distinct CDR3 sequences, around 60% of them seen only once. Patients who underwent sequencing had shown CD8+CD57+ cell expansion by flow cytometry. Patients had received no therapy at the time of blood sampling. There are 13 residues in the CDR3. The germline V gene encodes CDR1 SQVTM and CDR2 ANQGSEA. The V segment lost 6 bases and the J segment 0 bases; nucleotides outside the gene matches: 3. The sample consisted of sorted CD4+, CD8+, or CD8+CD57+ T cells (not recorded which) from PBMCs. The chain uses TRBV29-1 and TRBJ2-7; 9 nucleotides agree with TRBD2. This sequence originates from a human donor with aplastic anemia. For the CDR3, the DNA is TGCAGCGTCCGTAGCGGGAGCTCCTACGAGCAGTACTTC. Translated: CSVRSGSSYEQYF.